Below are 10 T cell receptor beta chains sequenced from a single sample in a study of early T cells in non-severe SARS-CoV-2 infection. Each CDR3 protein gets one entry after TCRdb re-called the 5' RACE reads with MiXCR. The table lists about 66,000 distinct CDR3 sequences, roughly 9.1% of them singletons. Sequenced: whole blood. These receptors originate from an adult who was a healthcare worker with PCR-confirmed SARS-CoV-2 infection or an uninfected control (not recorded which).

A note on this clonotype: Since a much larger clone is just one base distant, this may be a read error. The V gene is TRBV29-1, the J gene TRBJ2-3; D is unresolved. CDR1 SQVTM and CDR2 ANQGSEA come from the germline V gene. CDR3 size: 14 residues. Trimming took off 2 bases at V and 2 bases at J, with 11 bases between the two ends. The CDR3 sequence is CSVENWTHTDTQYF. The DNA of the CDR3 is TGCAGCGTTGAAAACTGGACCCACACAGATACGCAGTATTTT.

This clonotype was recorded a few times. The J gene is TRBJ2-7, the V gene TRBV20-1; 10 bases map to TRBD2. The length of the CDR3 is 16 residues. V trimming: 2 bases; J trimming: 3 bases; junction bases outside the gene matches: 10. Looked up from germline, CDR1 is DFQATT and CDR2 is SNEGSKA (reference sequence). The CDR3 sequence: CSARRWTSGQSYEQYF. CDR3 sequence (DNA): TGCAGTGCTAGAAGATGGACTAGCGGACAAAGCTACGAGCAGTACTTC.

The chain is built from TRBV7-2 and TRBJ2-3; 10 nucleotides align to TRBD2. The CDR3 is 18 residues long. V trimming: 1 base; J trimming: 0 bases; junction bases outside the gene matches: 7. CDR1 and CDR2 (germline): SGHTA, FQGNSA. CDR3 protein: CASSLEALAGASTDTQYF. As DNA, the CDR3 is TGTGCCAGCAGCTTAGAAGCGCTAGCGGGGGCTAGCACAGATACGCAGTATTTT.

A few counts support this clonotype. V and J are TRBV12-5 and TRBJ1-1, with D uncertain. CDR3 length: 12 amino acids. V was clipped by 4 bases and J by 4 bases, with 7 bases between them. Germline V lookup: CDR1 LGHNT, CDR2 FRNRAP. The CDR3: CASGSHGTEAFF. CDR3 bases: TGTGCTAGTGGTTCCCATGGCACTGAAGCTTTCTTT.

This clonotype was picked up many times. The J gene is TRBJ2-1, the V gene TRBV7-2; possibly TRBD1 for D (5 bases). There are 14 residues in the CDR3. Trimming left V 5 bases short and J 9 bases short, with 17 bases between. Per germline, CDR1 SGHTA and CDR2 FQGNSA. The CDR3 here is CASSPNRRGSEQFF. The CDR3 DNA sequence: TGTGCCAGCAGCCCAAATCGAAGGGGAAGTGAGCAGTTCTTC.

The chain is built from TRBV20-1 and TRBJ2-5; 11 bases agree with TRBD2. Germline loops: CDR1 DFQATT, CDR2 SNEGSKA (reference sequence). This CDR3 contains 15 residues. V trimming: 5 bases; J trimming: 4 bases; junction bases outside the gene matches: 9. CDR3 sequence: CSAGWTSGSGETQYF. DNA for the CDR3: TGCAGTGCTGGCTGGACTAGCGGGTCAGGAGAGACCCAGTACTTC.

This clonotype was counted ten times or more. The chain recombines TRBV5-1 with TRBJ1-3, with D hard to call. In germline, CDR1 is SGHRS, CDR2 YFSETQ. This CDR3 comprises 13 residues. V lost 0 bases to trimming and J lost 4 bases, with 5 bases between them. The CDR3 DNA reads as TGCGCCAGCAGCTTGGGTCGCGGAAACACCATATATTTT. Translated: CASSLGRGNTIYF.

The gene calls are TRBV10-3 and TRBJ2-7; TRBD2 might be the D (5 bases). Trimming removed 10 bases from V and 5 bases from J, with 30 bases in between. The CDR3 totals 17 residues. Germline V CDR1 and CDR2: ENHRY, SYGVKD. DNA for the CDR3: TGTGCCACCCCTTCCTCACCGCGGGCCCCCTCCAAGCACGAGCAGTACTTC. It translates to CATPSSPRAPSKHEQYF.

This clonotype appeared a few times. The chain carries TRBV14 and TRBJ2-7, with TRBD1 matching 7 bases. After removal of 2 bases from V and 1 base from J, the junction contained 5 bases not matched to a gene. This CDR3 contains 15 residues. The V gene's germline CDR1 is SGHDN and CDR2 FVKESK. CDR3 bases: TGTGCCAGCAGCCAATCGAACAGGGGATCCTACGAGCAGTACTTC. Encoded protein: CASSQSNRGSYEQYF.

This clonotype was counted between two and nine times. CDR3 loop: CASSLSPGSYNEQFF. CDR3 nucleotide sequence: TGTGCCAGCAGTTTAAGTCCCGGATCCTACAATGAGCAGTTCTTC. The genes are TRBV12-3 or TRBV12-4 and TRBJ2-1; no reliable D call. V lost 2 bases and J lost 1, with 9 bases in between. The CDR3 contains 15 residues.